The rows below give T cell receptor beta chains drawn from one sample of a study of cytomegalovirus exposure and HLA in healthy donors. The protocol was immunoSEQ multiplex PCR, while the TCRdb copy is restricted to in-frame clones and leaves out a portion. The sample includes approximately 35,000 clones, 55% to 80% seen only once; the top ten take 9.5% to 13%. The source material was PBMCs. Receptors originate from a man aged 40-55 years in good health and CMV-seropositive. The CDR3 runs from the conserved cysteine through the conserved F or W. A D gene is named only where the DNA matches it firmly. Expanded clones are given a class, and other clones once, few, many or no size at all.

clone_size d_call j_call v_call cdr3_nt cdr3_aa
NA NA TRBJ1-2 TRBV14 TGTGCCAGCAGCCAAGGAGTGGTCCAGGGGAGGGCCTATGGCTACACCTTC CASSQGVVQGRAYGYTF
NA TRBD1 TRBJ2-3 TRBV6-1 TGTGCCAGCAGTGGAATCGGACAGGGTCAGAGGCGCGATACGCAGTATTTT CASSGIGQGQRRDTQYF
NA NA TRBJ2-6 TRBV5-4 TGTGCCAGCAGCCCCCGGACTCGATTCTCTGGGGCCAACGTCCTGACTTTC CASSPRTRFSGANVLTF
NA NA TRBJ2-5 TRBV7-9 TGTGCCAGCAGCATTGTGAGGGAAGCGGAGACCCAGTACTTC CASSIVREAETQYF
NA NA TRBJ1-1 TRBV5-6 TGTGCCAGCTCCATTGGGGCGAACACTGAAGCTTTCTTT CASSIGANTEAFF
NA NA TRBJ2-5 TRBV10-3 TGTGCCATCAGGGGGGGGACAGGTGAAGAGACCCAGTACTTC CAIRGGTGEETQYF
NA TRBD1 TRBJ2-7 TRBV5-5 TGTGCCAGCAGCTGGGACAGGGCAGACGGATACGAGCAGTACTTC CASSWDRADGYEQYF
NA TRBD1 TRBJ1-6 TRBV6-4 TGTGCCAGCAGTGTGGGACAGCATAATTCACCCCTCCACTTT CASSVGQHNSPLHF
NA TRBD2 TRBJ2-3 TRBV6-6 TGTGCCAGCAGTCTCCGGGGGGTGGGAGATACGCAGTATTTT CASSLRGVGDTQYF
NA NA TRBJ1-2 TRBV5-6 TGTGCCAGCAGCAAACTTAGAGGACAGTATTATGGCTACACCTTC CASSKLRGQYYGYTF
few NA TRBJ2-7 TRBV4-1 TGCGCCAGCAGCCAAGACCCAGGCTCCTACGAGCAGTACTTC CASSQDPGSYEQYF
few NA TRBJ2-5 TRBV6-1 TGTGCCAGCAGTGAAGATTGGGGGGGGCCTTTCTCCCAGTACTTC CASSEDWGGPFSQYF
NA NA TRBJ2-7 TRBV10-2 TGCGCCAGCCAAGAGGGACTCACCTACGAGCAGTACTTC CASQEGLTYEQYF
NA TRBD1 TRBJ1-5 TRBV6-6 TGTGCCAGCACTCACAAGGGGGCCGGCAATCAGCCCCAGCATTTT CASTHKGAGNQPQHF
NA NA TRBJ2-1 TRBV6-6 TGTGCCAGCAGTTACGGTACTCTCTCCTACAATGAGCAGTTCTTC CASSYGTLSYNEQFF
NA TRBD1 TRBJ2-2 TRBV7-7 TGTGCCAGCAGCTTAGGGCAGGGGGCTCCCGGGGAGCTGTTTTTT CASSLGQGAPGELFF
NA NA TRBJ1-6 TRBV25-1 TGTGCCAGCAGTGTCACAGGGAATTCACCCCTCCACTTT CASSVTGNSPLHF
once NA TRBJ2-2 TRBV5-1 TGCGCCAGCAGCCCGTCTACGGGGTCCACCGGGGAGCTGTTTTTT CASSPSTGSTGELFF
NA TRBD2 TRBJ2-2 TRBV11-1 TGTGCCAGCAGCCAGACTAGCGGGGTGGTACGGAACACCGGGGAGCTGTTCTTT CASSQTSGVVRNTGELFF
NA NA TRBJ1-2 TRBV6-5 TGTGCCAGCAGGGACCAGGGTGGCGGCTACACCTTC CASRDQGGGYTF
NA NA TRBJ1-2 TRBV9 TGTGCCAGCAGCGAGGAGGTTGGACTTGCTAACTATGGCTACACCTTC CASSEEVGLANYGYTF
NA NA TRBJ2-2 TRBV29-1 TGCAGCGCCCCTCGGGCGAACACCGGGGAGCTGTTTTTT CSAPRANTGELFF
few NA TRBJ2-1 TRBV19 TGTGCCAGTAGTCGCCTACCGAGCAACTCCTACAATGAGCAGTTCTTC CASSRLPSNSYNEQFF
NA TRBD1 TRBJ2-7 TRBV19 TGTGCCAGTAGTATTCGTGGGACCGGGACAGGGGGGTTCGAGCAGTACTTC CASSIRGTGTGGFEQYF
once TRBD2 TRBJ2-3 TRBV5-1 TGCGCCAGCAGCTTGAATGGGATGTCGGGACTAGCGGGGGGCAAGTGCACAGATACGCAGTATTTT CASSLNGMSGLAGGKCTDTQYF
once TRBD1 TRBJ1-5 TRBV27 TGTGCCAGCAGTAAGGACAGGGGGCGGAGTGGCAATCAGCCCCAGCATTTT CASSKDRGRSGNQPQHF
NA TRBD1 TRBJ2-7 TRBV5-1 TGCGCCAGCAGGCAGGGGGCCTACGAGCAGTACTTC CASRQGAYEQYF
NA NA TRBJ2-5 TRBV14 TGTGCCAGCAGCCGACGGGGGACGCAACAAGAGACCCAGTACTTC CASSRRGTQQETQYF
few NA TRBJ2-7 TRBV5-4 TGTGCCAGCAGCTTGGGCAGACAGTCCTACGAGCAGTACTTC CASSLGRQSYEQYF
NA TRBD1 TRBJ2-7 TRBV11-3 TGTGCCAGCAGCTCCCGGGACAGCGCAGCCTACGAGCAGTACTTC CASSSRDSAAYEQYF